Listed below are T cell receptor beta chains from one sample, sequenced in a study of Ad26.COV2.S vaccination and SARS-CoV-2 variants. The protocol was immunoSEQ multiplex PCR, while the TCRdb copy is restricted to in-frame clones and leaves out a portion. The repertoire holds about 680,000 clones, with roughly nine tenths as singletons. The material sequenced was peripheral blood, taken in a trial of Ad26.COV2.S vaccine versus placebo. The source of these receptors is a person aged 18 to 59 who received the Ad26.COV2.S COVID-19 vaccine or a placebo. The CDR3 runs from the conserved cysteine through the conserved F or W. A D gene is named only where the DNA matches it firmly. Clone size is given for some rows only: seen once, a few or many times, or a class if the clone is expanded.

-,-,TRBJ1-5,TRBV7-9,CASSNGGPQHF,TGTGCCAGCAGTAACGGAGGGCCCCAGCATTTT
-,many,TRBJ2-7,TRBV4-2,CASSQGPRSEGYEQYF,TGTGCCAGCAGCCAAGGCCCTAGGTCCGAGGGTTACGAGCAGTACTTC
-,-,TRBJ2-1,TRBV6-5,CASSWGLEQFF,TGTGCCAGCAGTTGGGGGCTGGAGCAGTTCTTC
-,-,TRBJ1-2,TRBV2,CASSDSLAVRGTF,TGTGCCAGCAGTGATAGTTTGGCGGTACGAGGCACCTTC
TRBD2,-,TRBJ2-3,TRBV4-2,CASSQVGASGSGTQYF,TGTGCCAGCAGCCAAGTCGGGGCTAGCGGGAGTGGTACGCAGTATTTT
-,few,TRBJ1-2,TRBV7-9,CASSFETGNYGYTF,TGTGCCAGCAGCTTTGAAACAGGGAACTATGGCTACACCTTC
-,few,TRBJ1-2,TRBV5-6,CASSLNGATYLNYGYTF,TGTGCCAGCAGCTTGAATGGGGCGACGTACCTTAACTATGGCTACACCTTC
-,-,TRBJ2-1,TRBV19,CASSIDPRVVRYEQFF,TGTGCCAGTAGTATAGATCCCCGCGTAGTCCGCTATGAGCAGTTCTTC
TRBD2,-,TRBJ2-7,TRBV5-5,CASSGSGRRAYEQYF,TGTGCCAGCAGCGGGAGCGGGAGACGGGCCTACGAGCAGTACTTC
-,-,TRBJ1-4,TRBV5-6,CASRRVREKLFF,TGTGCCAGCAGGCGGGTGAGAGAAAAACTGTTTTTT
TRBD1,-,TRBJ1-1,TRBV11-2,CASSSGQDWSEAFF,TGTGCCAGCAGTTCGGGACAGGACTGGAGTGAAGCTTTCTTT
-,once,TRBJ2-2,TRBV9,CASSGTLYTGELFF,TGTGCCAGCAGCGGTACCCTGTACACCGGGGAGCTGTTTTTT
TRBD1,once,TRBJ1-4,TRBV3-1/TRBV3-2,CASSQSPGTGGSRANEKLFF,TGTGCCAGCAGCCAATCTCCCGGGACAGGGGGGTCAAGGGCTAATGAAAAACTGTTTTTT
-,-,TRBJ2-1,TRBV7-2,CASSGQSSYNEQFF,TGTGCCAGCAGCGGACAGAGCTCCTACAATGAGCAGTTCTTC
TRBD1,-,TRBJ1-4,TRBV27,CASSRAGTGSEKLFF,TGTGCCAGCAGCCGAGCCGGGACAGGGAGTGAAAAACTGTTTTTT
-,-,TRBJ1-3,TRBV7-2,CASSPGSSGNTIYF,TGTGCCAGCAGCCCCGGATCCTCTGGAAACACCATATATTTT
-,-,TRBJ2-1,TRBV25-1,CASSESWGSYNEQFF,TGTGCCAGCAGTGAAAGCTGGGGCTCCTACAATGAGCAGTTCTTC
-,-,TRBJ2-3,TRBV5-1,CASSTQDGRLQYF,TGCGCCAGCAGCACTCAGGACGGTCGTCTTCAGTATTTT
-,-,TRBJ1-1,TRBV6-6,CASSSGKSTEAFF,TGTGCCAGCAGTTCGGGCAAAAGCACTGAAGCTTTCTTT
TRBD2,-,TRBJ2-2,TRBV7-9,CASSLQLADTGELFF,TGTGCCAGCAGCTTACAACTAGCGGACACCGGGGAGCTGTTTTTT
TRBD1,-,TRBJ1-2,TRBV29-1,CSVGGGNYGYTF,TGCAGCGTTGGAGGGGGCAACTATGGCTACACCTTC
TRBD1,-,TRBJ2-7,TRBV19,CASSYRDRGTYEQYF,TGTGCCAGTAGTTACAGGGACAGGGGAACCTACGAGCAGTACTTC
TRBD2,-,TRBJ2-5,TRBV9,CASSVATGGGIQETQYF,TGTGCCAGCAGCGTAGCCACTGGCGGGGGAATCCAAGAGACCCAGTACTTC
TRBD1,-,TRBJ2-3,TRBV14,CASSQDVQGGRTDTQYF,TGTGCCAGCAGCCAAGACGTACAGGGGGGACGCACAGATACGCAGTATTTT
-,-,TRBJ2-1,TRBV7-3,CASSMDLPSSYNEQFF,TGTGCCAGCAGCATGGACTTACCCAGCTCCTACAATGAGCAGTTCTTC
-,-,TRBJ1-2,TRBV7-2,CASSLGAVSNYGYTF,TGTGCCAGCAGCTTAGGGGCGGTTTCTAACTATGGCTACACCTTC
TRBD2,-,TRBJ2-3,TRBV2,CASNKGASGIFGTQYF,TGTGCCAGCAATAAGGGGGCTAGCGGGATTTTCGGTACGCAGTATTTT
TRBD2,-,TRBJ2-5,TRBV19,CASSIDHMGGWQETQYF,TGTGCCAGTAGTATCGACCATATGGGGGGGTGGCAAGAGACCCAGTACTTC
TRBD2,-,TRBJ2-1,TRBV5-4,CASSLDAGGYNEQFF,TGTGCCAGCAGCTTGGATGCGGGAGGTTACAATGAGCAGTTCTTC
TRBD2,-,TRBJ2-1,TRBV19,CASSIRQGGGAERFF,TGTGCCAGTAGTATTCGGCAGGGCGGGGGGGCTGAGCGATTCTTC
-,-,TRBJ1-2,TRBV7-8,CASSPARVGGYGYTF,TGTGCCAGCAGCCCCGCCCGGGTAGGGGGCTATGGCTACACCTTC
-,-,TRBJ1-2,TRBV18,CASSRGGEDGYTF,TGTGCCAGCTCACGCGGAGGAGAGGATGGCTACACCTTC
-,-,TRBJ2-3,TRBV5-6,CASSLGLDTQYF,TGTGCCAGCAGCTTGGGCCTAGATACGCAGTATTTT
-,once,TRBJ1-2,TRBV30,CAWSRQDYGYTF,TGTGCCTGGAGTCGGCAGGACTATGGCTACACCTTC
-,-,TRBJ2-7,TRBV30,CAWGLADYEQYF,TGTGCCTGGGGGCTAGCAGACTACGAGCAGTACTTC
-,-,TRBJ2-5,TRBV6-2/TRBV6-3,CASSYLTRDETQYF,TGTGCCAGCAGTTACCTGACTAGGGATGAGACCCAGTACTTC
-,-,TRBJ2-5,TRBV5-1,CASSLFSYEETQYF,TGCGCCAGCAGCTTGTTTAGTTACGAGGAGACCCAGTACTTC
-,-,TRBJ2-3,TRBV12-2,CASRLLLRGADTQYF,TGTGCAAGTCGCTTATTATTGAGAGGCGCAGATACGCAGTATTTT
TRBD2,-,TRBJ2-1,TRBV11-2,CASSLTSGPYNEQFF,TGTGCCAGCAGCTTAACTAGCGGACCTTACAATGAGCAGTTCTTC
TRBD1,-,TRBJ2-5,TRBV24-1,CATKRGDRGQETQYF,TGTGCCACCAAAAGAGGGGACAGGGGTCAAGAGACCCAGTACTTC
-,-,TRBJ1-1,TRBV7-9,CASSLDGNEAFF,TGTGCCAGCAGCTTAGATGGGAATGAAGCTTTCTTT
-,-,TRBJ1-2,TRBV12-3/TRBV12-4,CASSLEGKGYTF,TGTGCCAGCAGTTTAGAGGGGAAGGGCTACACCTTC
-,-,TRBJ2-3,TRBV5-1,CASSLVPGTDTQYF,TGCGCCAGCAGCTTGGTGCCAGGGACAGATACGCAGTATTTT
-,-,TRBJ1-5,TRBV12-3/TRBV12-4,CASSLHGGEAQHF,TGTGCCAGCAGTTTACATGGTGGGGAGGCCCAGCATTTT
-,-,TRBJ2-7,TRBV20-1,CSASAATYEQYF,TGCAGTGCTAGTGCAGCCACCTACGAGCAGTACTTC
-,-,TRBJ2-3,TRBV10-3,CAISDPSRVSDTQYF,TGTGCCATCAGTGACCCCTCGAGGGTTTCAGATACGCAGTATTTT
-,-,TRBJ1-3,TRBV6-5,CASSYGGDGGNTIYF,TGTGCCAGCAGTTACGGGGGTGACGGTGGAAACACCATATATTTT
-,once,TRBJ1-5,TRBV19,CASSVQFSQPQHF,TGTGCCAGTAGTGTACAGTTTAGTCAGCCCCAGCATTTT
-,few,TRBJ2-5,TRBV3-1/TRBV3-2,CASSQVGEETQYF,TGTGCCAGCAGCCAAGTGGGAGAAGAGACCCAGTACTTC
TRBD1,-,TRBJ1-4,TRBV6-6,CASRPTGGKEKLFF,TGTGCCAGCAGGCCGACAGGGGGGAAAGAAAAACTGTTTTTT
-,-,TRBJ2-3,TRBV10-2,CASTRALSTDTQYF,TGCGCCAGCACCCGGGCCCTTAGCACAGATACGCAGTATTTT
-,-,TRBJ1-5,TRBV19,CASSPGTVSNQPQHF,TGTGCCAGTAGTCCGGGGACGGTCAGCAATCAGCCCCAGCATTTT
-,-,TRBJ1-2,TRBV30,CAWSGGDYGYTF,TGTGCCTGGTCCGGGGGGGACTATGGCTACACCTTC
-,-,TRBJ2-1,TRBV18,CASSPLARDSEQFF,TGTGCCAGCTCACCACTCGCGAGAGACAGCGAGCAGTTCTTC
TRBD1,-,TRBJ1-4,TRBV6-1,CASSDNRGVKLFF,TGTGCCAGCAGTGATAACAGGGGAGTGAAACTGTTTTTT